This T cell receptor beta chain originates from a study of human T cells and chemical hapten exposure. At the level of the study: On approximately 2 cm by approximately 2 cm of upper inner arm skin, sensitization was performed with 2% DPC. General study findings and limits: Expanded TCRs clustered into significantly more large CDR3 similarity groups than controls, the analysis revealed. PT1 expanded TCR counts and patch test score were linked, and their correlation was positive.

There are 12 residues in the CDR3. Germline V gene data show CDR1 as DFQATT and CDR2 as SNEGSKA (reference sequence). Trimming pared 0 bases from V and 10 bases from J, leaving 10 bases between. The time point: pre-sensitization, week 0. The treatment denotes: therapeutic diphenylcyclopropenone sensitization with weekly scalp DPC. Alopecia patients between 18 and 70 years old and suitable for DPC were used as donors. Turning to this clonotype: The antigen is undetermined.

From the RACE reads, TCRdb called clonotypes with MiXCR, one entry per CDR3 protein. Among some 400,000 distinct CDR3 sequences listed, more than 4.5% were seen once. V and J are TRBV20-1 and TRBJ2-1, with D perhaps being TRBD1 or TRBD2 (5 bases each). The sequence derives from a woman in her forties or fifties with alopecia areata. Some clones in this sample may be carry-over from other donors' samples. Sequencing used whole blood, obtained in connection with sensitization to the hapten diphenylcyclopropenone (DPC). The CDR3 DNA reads TGCAGTGCTAGAGATATGGGGGTAGAGCAGTTCTTC. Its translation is CSARDMGVEQFF.